The source of this TCR beta chain is a study of blood T cell repertoires in COVID-19. Study at large: Whether acute or convalescent, the COVID-19 samples came from the United States, Italy and Spain. In each case, the material was cDNA or gDNA derived from T cells, B-cell-depleted T cells, or PBMCs.

Per the study methods: Estimation of nucleated cell counts was performed using reference gene primer amplification. Using immunoSEQ multiplex PCR, the repertoire was profiled, and TCRdb retains in-frame clones only, with some absent. V, J and clone size were drawn from that table, and D and trimming were deduced from the DNA. The sample gives a few hundred thousand clones, around 85% of which show up once; 0.87% is in the top ten. Followed longitudinally, the Seattle patients had been enrolled during active infection. The CDR3 length is 13 residues. CDR1 is SEHNR, CDR2 FQNEAQ, per germline (reference sequence). Trimming left V 4 bases short and J 5 bases short, with 9 bases between.

The sequencing input was peripheral blood. This sequence joins TRBV7-9 and TRBJ1-5; D is possibly TRBD1 (6 bases). The receptor's source is a human donor with COVID-19, enrolled during active disease. The donor label of this sample is uncertain. The CDR3 region is CASSSQGDQPQHF. The CDR3 DNA reads TGTGCCAGCAGCTCACAGGGTGATCAGCCCCAGCATTTT. The whole variable domain, remainder taken from reference TRBV7-9 and TRBJ1-5, is DTGVSQNPRHKITKRGQNVTFRCDPISEHNRLYWYRQTLGQGPEFLTYFQNEAQLEKSRLLSDRFSAERPKGSFSTLEIQRTEQGDSAMYLCASSSQGDQPQHFGDGTRLSIL.